One and the same sample provided the 5 T cell receptor beta chains below, sequenced in a study of CD4 and CD8 cells across lung adenocarcinoma regions. TCRdb itself ran the PCR reads through MiXCR, one entry per CDR3 protein. This sample has 5,500 to 7,500 distinct CDR3 sequences, with about 45% found just once. The specimen was CD8+ T cells from the center of a lung tumor. All receptors derive from a female donor with lung adenocarcinoma. The CD4 and CD8 labels of this study may be unreliable.

The chain couples TRBV27 to TRBJ2-1; 10 nucleotides line up with TRBD2. The J call is in doubt because the DNA end fits TRBJ2-7 better. CDR1 is MNHEY and CDR2 is SMNVEV in the germline V gene (reference sequence). The CDR3 extends over 13 amino acids. The CDR3 spells CASSGLAGGEQYF. CDR3 nucleotides: TGTGCCAGCAGTGGTTTAGCGGGGGGCGAGCAGTACTTC.

This chain uses TRBV19 with TRBJ2-1; D perhaps matches TRBD1 (6 bases). This CDR3 spans 13 amino acids. Germline CDR1 reads LNHDA; CDR2 reads SQIVND (reference sequence). Trimming took 9 bases from V and 7 from J, leaving 16 bases between them. The CDR3 DNA reads TGTGCCAGCGGTCATCGCAGGGGAAATGAGCAGTTCTTC. Encoded protein: CASGHRRGNEQFF.

V is TRBV6-2 or TRBV6-3 and J is TRBJ2-1, with 10 nucleotides matching TRBD2. V dropped 7 bases and J dropped 3; count of bases not matched to a gene: 6. Per the germline V gene, CDR1 is MNHEY and CDR2 is SVGEGT. The CDR3 consists of 15 residues. The CDR3 sequence: CASTQGLAVYNEQFF. The CDR3 nucleotides are TGTGCCAGCACTCAAGGACTAGCGGTCTACAATGAGCAGTTCTTC.

This clonotype is a singleton in its sample. One junction end does not reproduce the germline sequence, and a read error may be involved. This chain uses TRBV6-1 with TRBJ2-4, with 8 bases lining up with TRBD2. CDR3 length: 15 amino acids. CDR1 is MNHNS, CDR2 SASEGT, per germline. The CDR3 here is CASSPRGLDQNIQYF. Here the CDR3 DNA reads TGTGCCAGCAGCCCCCGGGGACTAGACCAAAACATCCAGTACTTC.

This clonotype was detected many times. V gene TRBV6-5 combines with J gene TRBJ2-7, with 11 bases identical to TRBD2. CDR1 MNHEY and CDR2 SVGAGI come from the germline V gene. This CDR3 contains 15 residues. V gave up 2 bases and J gave up 0 bases; unmatched junction bases: 0. CDR3 sequence (DNA): TGTGCCAGCAGTTACACTAGCGGGAGCTCCTACGAGCAGTACTTC. Translating it yields CASSYTSGSSYEQYF.